This T cell receptor beta chain was recovered during a study of shared clonotypes between healthy human individuals. Notes on the study in general: Estimated richness values were generally larger in naive subsets than in memory subsets.

Regarding this clone: What it binds is not known.

Roughly 33,000 T cell genomes, or 200 ng DNA, went into the sorted-subset replicate PCRs. Profiling relied on immunoSEQ multiplex PCR, and the TCRdb table lists in-frame clones only, not all of them. This table has over 1.4 million clones, roughly 96% appearing once. The sequence derives from a man aged 25-40 years in good health. Material for sequencing was naive CD4+ T cells sorted from blood. As for subset: CD45RA+ positively selected.

In DNA form, the CDR3 reads TGCGCCAGCAGCCAAGAATTAGGGGACACCATATATTTT. It specifies CASSQELGDTIYF. This chain links TRBV4-3 with TRBJ1-3; possibly TRBD1 for D (5 bases). The CDR3 consists of 13 residues. Germline assignment: CDR1 LGHNA and CDR2 YSLEER. Trimming took 0 bases from V and 8 from J, leaving 8 bases between them.